Following are 10 T cell receptor beta chains from one sample sequenced in a study of T cells after yellow fever vaccination (dated by TCRdb to between 2017 and 2020). The library came from 5' RACE. Reads for this sample came from an Illumina NovaSeq 6000. TCRdb took the public reads, trimmed them with fastp at Q25, ran MiXCR for clone calling and kept in-frame beta chains. CDR3 protein sequences are deduplicated, and each keeps its most common genes and DNA. In this sample the table shows about 310,000 distinct CDR3 sequences, about 3.5% of which occur a single time. 20% to 30% of the sample is held by the ten biggest clonotypes. Sample treatment or condition, as interpreted from the label and publication: live attenuated yellow fever vaccine strain. The sample here was PBMCs, taken on the day of the yellow fever booster vaccination. These receptors all stem from a man aged 18 to 30 who received the YFV17D yellow fever vaccine.

The sample holds many counts of this clonotype. V usage is TRBV5-1 and J usage is TRBJ2-7, with 7 bases lining up with TRBD1. Germline-derived CDR1 and CDR2 are SGHRS and YFSETQ. The CDR3 sequence is 14 residues long. The V and J ends lost 0 bases and 3 bases, in that order; junction bases with no gene match: 3. CDR3 in amino acids: CASSLETGYYEQYF. The DNA of the CDR3 is TGCGCCAGCAGCTTGGAGACAGGGTACTACGAGCAGTACTTC.

This clonotype was detected many times. This chain joins TRBV4-1 and TRBJ2-3; TRBD2 might be the D (5 bases). The V end lost 4 bases, the J end lost 0 bases, and 11 bases lay between the germline ends. The V gene's germline CDR1 is MGHRA and CDR2 YSYEKL. There are 15 residues in the CDR3. The CDR3: CASSPLGVSTDTQYF. The CDR3 DNA follows: TGCGCCAGCAGCCCCTTGGGAGTTAGCACAGATACGCAGTATTTT.

The rearrangement uses TRBV7-2 and TRBJ2-3; possible D gene TRBD2, 7 bases. Germline V lookup: CDR1 SGHTA, CDR2 FQGNSA. The CDR3 is 16 amino acids. Trimming took 1 base from V and 0 from J, leaving 11 bases between them. This CDR3 reads CASSLDRGASTDTQYF. Written as DNA, the CDR3 is TGTGCCAGCAGCTTAGACCGGGGGGCCAGCACAGATACGCAGTATTTT.

The table lists this clonotype with a few counts. The chain combines TRBV5-5 with TRBJ2-3; no clear D gene. With 3 bases removed from V and 6 bases from J, the gap between germline ends came to 8 bases. This CDR3 has 12 amino acids. Germline assignment: CDR1 SGHKS and CDR2 YYEKEE (reference sequence). The DNA for the CDR3 is TGTGCCAGCAGCTCCCCTATGGATACGCAGTATTTT. Translating gives CASSSPMDTQYF. The whole variable domain, filled in from reference TRBV5-5 and TRBJ2-3, reads DAGVTQSPTHLIKTRGQQVTLRCSPISGHKSVSWYQQVLGQGPQFIFQYYEKEERGRGNFPDRFSARQFPNYSSELNVNALLLGDSALYLCASSSPMDTQYFGPGTRLTVL.

This chain uses TRBV2 with TRBJ2-1; maybe TRBD1 (5 bases). This CDR3 has 14 amino acids. Per germline, CDR1 SNHLY and CDR2 FYNNEI. Trimming cost V 4 bases and J 1 base, with 8 bases left between them. The CDR3 bases are TGTGCCAGCAGTGCCCAGGGATCCTACAATGAGCAGTTCTTC. Its translation: CASSAQGSYNEQFF.

This clonotype was found many times. The rearrangement joins TRBV5-1 to TRBJ1-2; no firm D call. V was shortened by 3 bases and J by 3 bases, with 15 bases between the two germline ends. This CDR3 contains 15 residues. Germline V CDR1 and CDR2: SGHRS, YFSETQ. CDR3 nucleotides: TGCGCCAGCAGCTGGCAGTATTCTGGGGACTATGGCTACACCTTC. This translates into CASSWQYSGDYGYTF.

This clonotype was counted only a few times. The chain carries TRBV5-1 and TRBJ1-3; 10 bases align to TRBD1. This CDR3 has 16 amino acids. V gave up 4 bases and J gave up 4 bases; unmatched junction bases: 8. CDR1 is SGHRS, CDR2 YFSETQ, per germline. CDR3 coding DNA: TGCGCCAGCAGCCGGCTCGGGACAGGGGCCGGAAACACCATATATTTT. Its translation is CASSRLGTGAGNTIYF.

CDR3 sequence reads: CASSNRAKERNEKLFF. CDR3 DNA sequence: TGTGCCAGCTCAAACCGGGCCAAGGAGCGGAATGAAAAACTGTTTTTT. V is TRBV18 and J is TRBJ1-4; D not resolved. The CDR3 extends over 16 amino acids. The germline gives CDR1 KGHSH, CDR2 LQKENI. V was clipped by 5 bases and J by 5 bases, with 18 bases between them.

This clonotype was picked up many times. V is TRBV7-3 and J is TRBJ2-2; D not certain. Germline V gene sequence: CDR1 SGHTA, CDR2 FQGTGA. Trimming removed 2 bases from V and 1 base from J, with 5 bases in between. CDR3 length equals 14 residues. The CDR3 loop reads CASSLLRNTGELFF. The CDR3 DNA reads as TGTGCCAGCAGCTTACTCAGGAACACCGGGGAGCTGTTTTTT.

The chain carries TRBV30 and TRBJ2-1, with no clear D. CDR1 is GTSNPN, CDR2 SVGIG, per germline (reference sequence). The CDR3 has 15 amino acids. Trimming took off 3 bases at V and 0 bases at J, with 12 bases between the two ends. The CDR3 sequence is CAWSPSWSSYNEQFF. In DNA, the CDR3 is TGTGCCTGGAGCCCCTCCTGGAGCTCCTACAATGAGCAGTTCTTC.